Listed below are T cell receptor beta chains from one sample, sequenced in a study of beta chain features in type 1 diabetes. TCRdb keeps only in-frame clones here, not all; method: immunoSEQ multiplex PCR. The data show some 700,000 clones, roughly 12% seen once. The specimen was naive CD4+ T cells from blood. These receptors were obtained from a man aged 18 to 30 with type 1 diabetes. CDR3s include the opening cysteine and the closing phenylalanine or tryptophan. A D gene is named only where the DNA matches it firmly. Clone sizes are given selectively: once, few, many, or a class where the clone is expanded.

TRBV30,TRBJ1-1,few,.,CAWSDPSVGVPEAFF,TGTGCCTGGAGTGACCCTTCGGTGGGGGTCCCTGAAGCTTTCTTT
TRBV5-8,TRBJ2-3,.,TRBD1,CASSPGTGGVDTQYF,TGTGCCAGCAGCCCCGGGACAGGGGGCGTTGATACGCAGTATTTT
TRBV30,TRBJ2-3,few,.,CAWSRITDTQYF,TGTGCCTGGAGTAGAATAACAGATACGCAGTATTTT
TRBV7-9,TRBJ2-7,.,TRBD1,CASSFGQGLRNEQYF,TGTGCCAGCAGCTTCGGACAGGGGCTTAGGAACGAGCAGTACTTC
TRBV6-5,TRBJ1-2,.,.,CASSWGWDTYGYTF,TGTGCCAGCAGTTGGGGCTGGGACACCTATGGCTACACCTTC
TRBV13,TRBJ2-5,few,.,CASGAGETQYF,TGTGCCAGCGGGGCGGGGGAGACCCAGTACTTC
TRBV10-3,TRBJ2-1,.,TRBD1,CALRDSYNEQFF,TGTGCCCTTCGGGACAGTTACAATGAGCAGTTCTTC
TRBV7-9,TRBJ2-3,.,.,CASSLLLTDTQYF,TGTGCCAGCAGCCTACTCCTCACAGATACGCAGTATTTT
TRBV28,TRBJ1-5,few,TRBD1,CASGLTDRDNQPQHF,TGTGCCAGCGGTCTAACGGACAGGGATAATCAGCCCCAGCATTTT
TRBV30,TRBJ1-5,few,.,CAWSGGPDRNQPQHF,TGTGCCTGGAGCGGGGGACCGGACCGCAATCAGCCCCAGCATTTT
TRBV2,TRBJ2-3,.,.,CASSVADTQYF,TGTGCCAGCAGTGTCGCGGATACGCAGTATTTT
TRBV7-9,TRBJ1-1,few,.,CASSSPTLVAEAFF,TGTGCCAGCAGCTCCCCCACTCTAGTAGCTGAAGCTTTCTTT
TRBV7-9,TRBJ2-3,few,.,CASGGGPGDTQYF,TGTGCCAGCGGCGGAGGGCCAGGGGATACGCAGTATTTT
TRBV5-1,TRBJ1-1,.,.,CASSTTPPNTEAFF,TGCGCCAGCAGCACAACACCACCGAACACTGAAGCTTTCTTT
TRBV5-8,TRBJ2-5,.,TRBD2,CASSLGLAGERETQYF,TGTGCCAGCAGCCTTGGACTAGCGGGGGAGCGAGAGACCCAGTACTTC
TRBV20-1,TRBJ2-1,.,.,CSAKGYNEQFF,TGCAGTGCTAAGGGGTACAATGAGCAGTTCTTC
TRBV18,TRBJ2-1,few,.,CASSPSGYSSSYNEQFF,TGTGCCAGCTCACCCTCCGGGTACAGTAGCTCCTACAATGAGCAGTTCTTC